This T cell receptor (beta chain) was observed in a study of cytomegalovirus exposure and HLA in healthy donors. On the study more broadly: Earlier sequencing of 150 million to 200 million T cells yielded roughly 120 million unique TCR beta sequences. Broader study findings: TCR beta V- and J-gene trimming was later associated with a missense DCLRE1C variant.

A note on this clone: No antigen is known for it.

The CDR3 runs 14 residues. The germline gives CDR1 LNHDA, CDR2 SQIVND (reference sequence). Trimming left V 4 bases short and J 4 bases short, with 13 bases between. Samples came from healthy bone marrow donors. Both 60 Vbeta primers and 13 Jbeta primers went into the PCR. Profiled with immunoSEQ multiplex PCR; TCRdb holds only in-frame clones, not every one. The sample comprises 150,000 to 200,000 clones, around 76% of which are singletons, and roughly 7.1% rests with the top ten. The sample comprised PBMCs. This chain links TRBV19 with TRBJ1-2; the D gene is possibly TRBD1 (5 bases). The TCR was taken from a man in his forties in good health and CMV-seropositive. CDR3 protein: CASSSNAGTYGYTF. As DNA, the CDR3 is TGTGCCAGTAGTAGTAACGCGGGGACCTATGGCTACACCTTC.